Listed below are T cell receptor beta chains from one sample, sequenced in a study of blood T cell repertoires in COVID-19. Repertoires were generated with immunoSEQ multiplex PCR, while TCRdb's copy carries only in-frame clones and drops some. Of 150,000 to 200,000 clones listed, less than 85% are singletons. Sequencing input: peripheral blood. These receptors were obtained from a woman at least 80 years old with acute or convalescent COVID-19. CDR3s include the opening cysteine and the closing phenylalanine or tryptophan. A D gene is named only where the DNA matches it firmly. The size entry is marked missing in some rows and otherwise reads once, few, many or a size class.

size: few
V: TRBV13
J: TRBJ1-4
D: TRBD1
CDR3: CASSQGVLDEKLFF
DNA: TGTGCCAGCAGCCAGGGGGTTCTCGATGAAAAACTGTTTTTT

size: NA
V: TRBV27
J: TRBJ1-2
D: NA
CDR3: CASSLLWTANYGYTF
DNA: TGTGCCAGCAGCCTACTGTGGACAGCCAACTATGGCTACACCTTC

size: NA
V: TRBV9
J: TRBJ2-4
D: NA
CDR3: CASSVGAQGKQNIQYF
DNA: TGTGCCAGCAGCGTAGGGGCACAGGGCAAACAAAACATTCAGTACTTC

size: NA
V: TRBV4-2
J: TRBJ1-1
D: NA
CDR3: CASSQFSVANTEAFF
DNA: TGTGCCAGCAGCCAGTTCTCGGTTGCGAACACTGAAGCTTTCTTT

size: NA
V: TRBV10-1
J: TRBJ2-1
D: NA
CDR3: CASSDPGEDNEQFF
DNA: TGCGCCAGCAGTGACCCGGGAGAGGATAATGAGCAGTTCTTC

size: NA
V: TRBV5-4
J: TRBJ1-1
D: NA
CDR3: CASSGSRGRRVVNTEAFF
DNA: TGTGCCAGCAGCGGTTCAAGGGGTCGACGAGTTGTGAACACTGAAGCTTTCTTT

size: once
V: TRBV5-1
J: TRBJ2-5
D: NA
CDR3: CALPGGGIETQYF
DNA: TGCGCCCTTCCCGGGGGAGGTATAGAGACCCAGTACTTC

size: NA
V: TRBV5-1
J: TRBJ1-2
D: TRBD1
CDR3: CASSTGQGGYGYTF
DNA: TGCGCCAGCAGCACCGGACAGGGTGGGTATGGCTACACCTTC

size: NA
V: TRBV11-2
J: TRBJ1-2
D: TRBD1
CDR3: CASSSYRGHPTPYGYTF
DNA: TGTGCCAGCAGCTCTTACAGGGGGCATCCCACTCCCTATGGCTACACCTTC

size: NA
V: TRBV4-2
J: TRBJ1-2
D: NA
CDR3: CASSQPDRDNYGYTF
DNA: TGTGCCAGCAGCCAACCCGACAGAGATAACTATGGCTACACCTTC

size: NA
V: TRBV24-1
J: TRBJ1-6
D: NA
CDR3: CATSDGRTDYNSPLHF
DNA: TGTGCCACCAGTGATGGCCGGACAGACTATAATTCACCCCTCCACTTT

size: few
V: TRBV28
J: TRBJ2-2
D: TRBD2
CDR3: CASSRVQLAGGVSGELFF
DNA: TGTGCCAGCAGCCGGGTGCAGCTAGCGGGAGGAGTGTCCGGGGAGCTGTTTTTT

size: NA
V: TRBV7-9
J: TRBJ1-3
D: NA
CDR3: CASSDSGGNTIYF
DNA: TGTGCCAGCAGCGACAGTGGTGGAAACACCATATATTTT

size: once
V: TRBV6-5
J: TRBJ1-6
D: NA
CDR3: CASSYRVGSPLHF
DNA: TGTGCCAGCAGTTACCGGGTTGGATCACCCCTCCACTTT

size: NA
V: TRBV30
J: TRBJ1-5
D: TRBD1
CDR3: CAWSARGQGNQPQHF
DNA: TGTGCCTGGAGTGCCCGAGGACAGGGCAATCAGCCCCAGCATTTT

size: few
V: TRBV6-5
J: TRBJ2-2
D: TRBD1
CDR3: CAGRPTGATGELFF
DNA: TGTGCCGGTCGTCCGACAGGGGCCACCGGGGAGCTGTTTTTT

size: NA
V: TRBV28
J: TRBJ1-1
D: TRBD1
CDR3: CASSTPGQANTEAFF
DNA: TGTGCCAGCAGTACCCCGGGACAGGCGAACACTGAAGCTTTCTTT

size: NA
V: TRBV28
J: TRBJ2-7
D: TRBD2
CDR3: CATHSGNSYEQYF
DNA: TGTGCCACTCATAGCGGGAACTCCTACGAGCAGTACTTC

size: few
V: TRBV19
J: TRBJ2-7
D: TRBD1
CDR3: CASSVTGQGTYEQYF
DNA: TGTGCCAGTAGTGTGACTGGACAGGGAACCTACGAGCAGTACTTC

size: NA
V: TRBV27
J: TRBJ1-2
D: NA
CDR3: CASSLFGQNYGYTF
DNA: TGTGCCAGCAGTTTATTCGGACAGAACTATGGCTACACCTTC

size: NA
V: TRBV6-5
J: TRBJ1-2
D: TRBD1
CDR3: CASSSGDRNYGYTF
DNA: TGTGCCAGCAGTTCGGGGGACAGGAACTATGGCTACACCTTC

size: NA
V: TRBV5-1
J: TRBJ1-6
D: NA
CDR3: CASSFLDYQNSPLHF
DNA: TGCGCCAGCAGCTTCTTAGATTACCAAAATTCACCCCTCCACTTT

size: NA
V: TRBV10-1
J: TRBJ2-7
D: NA
CDR3: CASSGRTMYEQYF
DNA: TGCGCCAGCAGTGGCCGGACTATGTACGAGCAGTACTTC

size: many
V: TRBV4-1
J: TRBJ1-2
D: TRBD1
CDR3: CASSPGDRSRYGYTF
DNA: TGCGCCAGCAGCCCAGGGGACAGGTCTCGCTATGGCTACACCTTC

size: NA
V: TRBV30
J: TRBJ2-7
D: NA
CDR3: CAWTGPFEQYF
DNA: TGTGCCTGGACAGGGCCCTTCGAGCAGTACTTC

size: NA
V: TRBV24-1
J: TRBJ2-1
D: TRBD1
CDR3: CATRNNRGNDEQFF
DNA: TGTGCCACCCGTAACAACAGGGGTAACGATGAGCAGTTCTTC

size: NA
V: TRBV5-6
J: TRBJ1-1
D: TRBD1
CDR3: CASSTGVTEAFF
DNA: TGTGCCAGCAGTACAGGGGTCACTGAAGCTTTCTTT

size: NA
V: TRBV10-3
J: TRBJ1-1
D: NA
CDR3: CATRQETTEAFF
DNA: TGTGCCACCCGACAGGAGACCACTGAAGCTTTCTTT

size: NA
V: TRBV9
J: TRBJ2-6
D: NA
CDR3: CASSDTSGANVLTF
DNA: TGTGCCAGCAGCGACACCTCTGGGGCCAACGTCCTGACTTTC

size: NA
V: TRBV7-2
J: TRBJ2-7
D: TRBD1
CDR3: CASSPQGQVSSYEQYF
DNA: TGTGCCAGCAGTCCTCAGGGACAGGTCAGCTCCTACGAGCAGTACTTC

size: NA
V: TRBV14
J: TRBJ1-1
D: NA
CDR3: CASRPTGPLEAFF
DNA: TGTGCCAGCAGACCTACAGGTCCTCTCGAAGCTTTCTTT

size: NA
V: TRBV19
J: TRBJ2-3
D: TRBD2
CDR3: CASSLTPSTSGRTDTQYF
DNA: TGTGCCAGTAGTCTCACCCCATCGACTAGCGGGAGGACAGATACGCAGTATTTT

size: NA
V: TRBV11-3
J: TRBJ2-5
D: NA
CDR3: CASSDQRGSKTQYF
DNA: TGTGCCAGCAGCGACCAGAGAGGGTCGAAGACCCAGTACTTC

size: few
V: TRBV5-1
J: TRBJ1-4
D: TRBD1
CDR3: CASSSGTGVEKLFF
DNA: TGCGCCAGCAGCTCCGGGACAGGGGTTGAAAAACTGTTTTTT

size: NA
V: TRBV4-3
J: TRBJ2-7
D: TRBD1
CDR3: CASSQVTGDRFGQYF
DNA: TGCGCCAGCAGCCAAGTAACAGGGGACCGGTTTGGGCAGTACTTC

size: NA
V: TRBV7-9
J: TRBJ2-2
D: TRBD1
CDR3: CAKPMTGSVGELFF
DNA: TGTGCCAAACCTATGACAGGGTCGGTCGGGGAGCTGTTTTTT

size: NA
V: TRBV19
J: TRBJ2-7
D: TRBD1
CDR3: CASEPTTGVGAYEQYF
DNA: TGTGCCAGCGAACCTACGACAGGGGTGGGCGCCTACGAGCAGTACTTC

size: NA
V: TRBV6-2/TRBV6-3
J: TRBJ2-2
D: TRBD2
CDR3: CASSGLAVNTGELFF
DNA: TGTGCCAGCAGTGGACTAGCGGTTAACACCGGGGAGCTGTTTTTT

size: once
V: TRBV28
J: TRBJ1-2
D: TRBD1
CDR3: CASTHPGSGTGYGYTF
DNA: TGTGCCAGCACCCATCCTGGATCAGGGACAGGTTATGGCTACACCTTC

size: NA
V: TRBV29-1
J: TRBJ2-2
D: TRBD1
CDR3: CSVPHRGLNTGELFF
DNA: TGCAGCGTTCCTCACAGGGGCCTAAACACCGGGGAGCTGTTTTTT

size: few
V: TRBV28
J: TRBJ2-1
D: TRBD2
CDR3: CASSSSRAGVRNEQFF
DNA: TGTGCCAGCAGTTCTTCAAGAGCGGGAGTGCGAAATGAGCAGTTCTTC

size: NA
V: TRBV6-2/TRBV6-3
J: TRBJ2-1
D: NA
CDR3: CASSNAGWGDNEQFF
DNA: TGTGCCAGCAGCAACGCGGGGTGGGGGGACAATGAGCAGTTCTTC

size: NA
V: TRBV4-2
J: TRBJ1-1
D: NA
CDR3: CASSPGVEAFF
DNA: TGTGCCAGCAGCCCGGGGGTTGAAGCTTTCTTT

size: few
V: TRBV3-1/TRBV3-2
J: TRBJ2-5
D: NA
CDR3: CASSQGQQVETQYF
DNA: TGTGCCAGCAGCCAAGGGCAACAGGTGGAGACCCAGTACTTC

size: NA
V: TRBV3-1/TRBV3-2
J: TRBJ2-7
D: NA
CDR3: CASSQVSRDHYEQYF
DNA: TGTGCCAGCAGCCAAGTGTCGCGGGATCACTACGAGCAGTACTTC

size: few
V: TRBV10-2
J: TRBJ1-1
D: NA
CDR3: CASSHREGPSAEAFF
DNA: TGCGCCAGCAGTCACAGGGAGGGCCCCAGTGCTGAAGCTTTCTTT

size: NA
V: TRBV7-9
J: TRBJ2-2
D: TRBD2
CDR3: CASSSWTSGITGELFF
DNA: TGTGCCAGCAGTTCTTGGACTAGCGGGATCACCGGGGAGCTGTTTTTT

size: NA
V: TRBV7-9
J: TRBJ1-1
D: NA
CDR3: CASRGQPNTEAFF
DNA: TGTGCCAGCAGGGGACAACCGAACACTGAAGCTTTCTTT

size: few
V: TRBV2
J: TRBJ2-7
D: NA
CDR3: CASTLIVTGRESYEQYF
DNA: TGTGCCAGCACGCTTATTGTGACGGGGCGGGAATCCTACGAGCAGTACTTC

size: NA
V: TRBV28
J: TRBJ2-1
D: NA
CDR3: CASSLRGGGNEQFF
DNA: TGTGCCAGCAGTTTAAGGGGAGGAGGCAATGAGCAGTTCTTC

size: NA
V: TRBV5-8
J: TRBJ1-1
D: NA
CDR3: CASSLFRYTEAFF
DNA: TGTGCCAGCAGCTTATTCAGGTACACTGAAGCTTTCTTT

size: few
V: TRBV11-2
J: TRBJ1-5
D: NA
CDR3: CASSLVQGKPQHF
DNA: TGTGCCAGCAGCTTAGTTCAGGGAAAACCCCAGCATTTT

size: NA
V: TRBV18
J: TRBJ2-2
D: TRBD1
CDR3: CASSPTFRTGGTGELFF
DNA: TGTGCCAGCTCACCTACCTTCCGGACAGGGGGCACCGGGGAGCTGTTTTTT

size: NA
V: TRBV6-1
J: TRBJ1-3
D: NA
CDR3: CASSEQGPISGNTIYF
DNA: TGTGCCAGCAGTGAACAGGGGCCCATCTCTGGAAACACCATATATTTT

size: NA
V: TRBV29-1
J: TRBJ2-7
D: TRBD1
CDR3: CSVEGDRGNYEQYF
DNA: TGCAGCGTTGAAGGGGACAGGGGAAACTACGAGCAGTACTTC

size: NA
V: TRBV29-1
J: TRBJ2-5
D: TRBD2
CDR3: CSVVPGGTSGPLGETQYF
DNA: TGCAGCGTTGTCCCAGGGGGGACTAGCGGGCCCCTAGGTGAGACCCAGTACTTC

size: few
V: TRBV30
J: TRBJ2-7
D: TRBD1
CDR3: CAWSSGTANFEQYF
DNA: TGTGCCTGGAGTTCCGGGACAGCTAATTTCGAGCAGTACTTC

size: NA
V: TRBV19
J: TRBJ1-2
D: NA
CDR3: CASSETGGNYGYTF
DNA: TGTGCCAGTAGTGAGACAGGAGGTAACTATGGCTACACCTTC